This T cell receptor beta chain was captured by sequencing in a study of CD8 T cells in Susac syndrome (dated by TCRdb to between 2017 and 2020). Background on the whole study: The study used repertoire sequencing to test whether antigen drove CD8+ T cell activation and differentiation in Susac syndrome.

Comments on this clonotype: The specificity of this receptor is unknown. No base quality information exists; no much larger clone differs at one position.

High-throughput TCR beta sequencing profiled peripheral blood CD8+ and CD4+ T cells from healthy donors, Susac syndrome patients and multiple sclerosis patients. The multiple sclerosis controls were treatment-naive patients whose relapsing-remitting disease, either stable or active, fulfilled the revised McDonald criteria. CD8+ TEMRA cells were enriched by FACS, while bulk CD8+ and CD4+ T cells were purified by magnetic negative isolation. Blood was collected in EDTA tubes and processed within 24 hours, with PBMCs isolated through density gradient centrifugation. PBMCs intended for TCR sequencing were frozen in liquid nitrogen and were later thawed in a 37 degrees C water bath. The sorted or isolated CD4+, CD8+ and CD8+ TEMRA cells reached a purity of at least 90%. Overall study outcomes, separate from this receptor: The number of individuals in the TCR sequencing and HLA analysis was acknowledged as relatively small.

RNA was extracted using the RNeasy kit, and roughly 0.5 to 1 ug of the RNA was reverse transcribed with random hexamers. The immunoSEQ multiplex PCR assay, which covers 54 Vbeta and 13 Jbeta segments, was used to amplify TCR beta CDR3 regions. PCR amplification bias was corrected using a synthetic template baseline for primer optimization and computational correction. The study's processing was this. Reads were annotated to V, D and J genes according to IMGT and were analyzed with immunoSEQ Analyzer, with only productive sequences retained. To calculate clonality, Shannon entropy was normalized by log2 of the number of productive unique sequences and then subtracted from one. Public and private clones were assessed among the 100 most prevalent clones of each patient and control. Clones were defined as Susac-specific when absent from the healthy and MS cohorts, from about a thousand published viral clones and from other ImmuneACCESS disease sequences. The public reads were reanalyzed by TCRdb: fastp trimming at Q25, MiXCR alignment, in-frame beta chains only. Each CDR3 protein appears once, grouped with its most common genes and DNA. TCRdb assigned the V and J calls; the authors' analysis was not used. The sample yields more than 90,000 distinct CDR3 sequences; about 92% were counted once. 0.093% of the sample is in the top ten clones.

CDR1 and CDR2, per the germline V gene (reference sequence), are DFQATT and SNEGSKA. For this chain, trimming is 6 bases at the V end and 6 bases at the J end, and the number of junction bases without a gene match is 10. Counted from cysteine to phenylalanine, this CDR3 has 14 amino acids. Of the read, only the CDR3 DNA is kept; its 42 bases are in frame from base 1. The chain was built from TRBV20-1 and TRBJ1-2; 10 of the junction bases match TRBD1. Material: CD4+ T cells from PBMCs. The TCR originated in a human donor with multiple sclerosis. The CDR3 region has the sequence CSAGGQGTLDGYTF. The nucleotides read TGCAGTGCGGGGGGACAGGGGACGTTGGATGGCTACACCTTC.